Sequencing of this T cell receptor beta chain was carried out in a study of blood T cell repertoires in COVID-19. Categorization into cohorts depended on clinical history that participants reported. Symptom resolution, clearance, or two negative PCRs marked donors in Cohort 3 as recovered. Germline V lookup: CDR1 MGHRA, CDR2 YSYEKL. Trimming took 0 bases from V and 2 from J, leaving 8 bases between them. The CDR3 is made up of 14 amino acids. Clones were read by immunoSEQ multiplex PCR, and TCRdb kept only the in-frame ones, dropping some. The sample has approximately 400,000 clones; around 90% are singletons.

The clonotype comes from a woman under 30 who had recovered from COVID-19. The V gene is TRBV4-1, the J gene TRBJ2-7; D possibly corresponds to TRBD1 (5 bases). Sample: PBMCs or T cells enriched from blood (not recorded which). The CDR3 DNA follows: TGCGCCAGCAGCCAAGATGGGGCCCCCTACGAGCAGTACTTC. It translates to CASSQDGAPYEQYF.